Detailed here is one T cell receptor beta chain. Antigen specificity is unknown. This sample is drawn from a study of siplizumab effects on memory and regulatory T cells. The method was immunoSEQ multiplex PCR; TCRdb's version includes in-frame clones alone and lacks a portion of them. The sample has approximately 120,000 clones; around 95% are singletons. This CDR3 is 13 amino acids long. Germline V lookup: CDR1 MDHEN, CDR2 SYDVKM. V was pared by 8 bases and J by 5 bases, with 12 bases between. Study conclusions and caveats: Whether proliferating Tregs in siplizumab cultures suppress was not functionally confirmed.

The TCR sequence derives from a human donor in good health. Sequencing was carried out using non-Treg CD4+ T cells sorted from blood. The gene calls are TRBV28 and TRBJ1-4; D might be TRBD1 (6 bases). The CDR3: CASAGGLNEKLFF. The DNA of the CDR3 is TGTGCCAGCGCGGGGGGGCTAAATGAAAAACTGTTTTTT.